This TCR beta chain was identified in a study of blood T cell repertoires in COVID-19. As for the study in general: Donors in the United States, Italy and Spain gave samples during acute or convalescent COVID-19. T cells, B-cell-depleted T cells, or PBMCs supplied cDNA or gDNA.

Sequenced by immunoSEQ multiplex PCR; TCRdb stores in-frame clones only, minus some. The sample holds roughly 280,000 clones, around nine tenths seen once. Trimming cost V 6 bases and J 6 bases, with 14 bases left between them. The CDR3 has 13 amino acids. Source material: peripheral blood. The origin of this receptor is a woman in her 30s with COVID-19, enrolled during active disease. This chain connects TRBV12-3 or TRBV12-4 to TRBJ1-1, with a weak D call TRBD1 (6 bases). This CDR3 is CASRPAGAAEAFF. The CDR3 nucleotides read TGTGCCAGCAGACCTGCAGGGGCGGCTGAAGCTTTCTTT.